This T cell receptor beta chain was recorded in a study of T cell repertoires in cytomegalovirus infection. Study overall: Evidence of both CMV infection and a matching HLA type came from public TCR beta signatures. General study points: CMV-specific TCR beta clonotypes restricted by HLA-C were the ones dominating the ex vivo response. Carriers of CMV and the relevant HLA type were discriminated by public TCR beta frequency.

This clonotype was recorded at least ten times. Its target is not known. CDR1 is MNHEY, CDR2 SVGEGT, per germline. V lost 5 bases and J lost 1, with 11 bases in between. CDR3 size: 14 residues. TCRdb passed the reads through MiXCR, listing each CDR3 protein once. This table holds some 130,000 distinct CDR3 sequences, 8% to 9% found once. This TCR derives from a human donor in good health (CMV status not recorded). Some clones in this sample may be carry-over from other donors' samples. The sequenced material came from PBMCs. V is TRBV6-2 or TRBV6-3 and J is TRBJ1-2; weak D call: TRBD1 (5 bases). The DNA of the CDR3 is TGTGCCAGCAGTCACGGGACGGATAACTATGGCTACACCTTC. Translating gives CASSHGTDNYGYTF.